These 14 T cell receptor beta chains share one sample of origin, sequenced in a study of blood T cell repertoires in COVID-19. Measured with immunoSEQ multiplex PCR; TCRdb has only the in-frame clones, and not every one. The table has roughly 140,000 clones, about 88% seen once. The sample taken for sequencing was peripheral blood. All receptors derive from a man in his fifties with active or convalescent COVID-19.

CDR3 DNA: TGTGCCAGCAATACAGGGGGGTACGAGCAGTACTTC. Amino acids: CASNTGGYEQYF. The V gene is TRBV6-5, the J gene TRBJ2-7, with 8 bases identical to TRBD1. CDR1 is MNHEY and CDR2 is SVGAGI in the germline V gene. Losses at the gene ends were 7 bases for V and 4 bases for J; bases not matched to a gene: 3. This CDR3 comprises 12 residues.

The V and J genes are TRBV24-1 and TRBJ1-3, with D possibly TRBD1 on 5 matching bases. V lost 8 bases, J lost 4 bases, and 8 bases lay in between. Per the germline V gene, CDR1 is KGHDR and CDR2 is SFDVKD. CDR3 size: 12 residues. Written as DNA, the CDR3 is TGTGCCACCAAAGGGGCGGGAAACACCATATATTTT. The encoded protein is CATKGAGNTIYF.

V gene TRBV30 combines with J gene TRBJ1-5, with 11 bases identical to TRBD1. The CDR3 is 13 amino acids. With V trimmed by 3 bases and J by 7 bases, 2 bases remained unmatched. CDR1 is GTSNPN and CDR2 is SVGIG in the germline V gene (reference sequence). The CDR3 nucleotides read TGTGCCTGGAGGGGACAGGGGGACCAGCCCCAGCATTTT. It translates to CAWRGQGDQPQHF.

The chain combines TRBV7-9 with TRBJ1-5; 8 bases are shared with TRBD1. Germline V gene sequence: CDR1 SEHNR, CDR2 FQNEAQ (reference sequence). The CDR3 contains 16 residues. The J segment lost 5 bases and the V segment lost 2 bases, leaving 8 bases of the junction unmatched. DNA of the CDR3: TGTGCCAGCAGCTTATCACCAGGGGGCGCGGATCAGCCCCAGCATTTT. Protein sequence: CASSLSPGGADQPQHF.

The DNA for the CDR3 is TGTGCCAGCAGCCAATCTCGGCGGCCGTATAGTAGCGGGAGGGCCGATGAGCAGTTCTTC. The encoded protein is CASSQSRRPYSSGRADEQFF. The V call is TRBV3-1 (or the pseudogene TRBV3-2), the J call TRBJ2-1, with 11 bases identical to TRBD2. Germline CDR1 is LGHDT and CDR2 is YNNKEL (reference sequence). CDR3 length: 20 residues. With 2 bases clipped from V and 8 bases from J, the junction kept 20 bases outside the gene matches.

The chain joins TRBV3-1 (or the pseudogene TRBV3-2) to TRBJ2-6; possible D gene TRBD1, 5 bases. CDR1 is LGHDT and CDR2 is YNNKEL in the germline V gene (reference sequence). This CDR3 contains 18 residues. Trimming shortened V by 0 bases and J by 2 bases, and 14 bases separated the two germline ends. The DNA for the CDR3 is TGTGCCAGCAGCCAAGATCACCCACAGGCAACTGGGGCCAACGTCCTGACTTTC. Translating gives CASSQDHPQATGANVLTF.

The rearrangement links TRBV10-2 to TRBJ1-1; 8 bases are shared with TRBD1. V shed 9 bases, J shed 1 base, and the junction held 4 bases outside the gene matches. Germline V gene sequence: CDR1 WSHSY, CDR2 SAAADI. This CDR3 contains 13 residues. The CDR3 DNA sequence: TGCGCCAGAAGGACAGGGCGGAACACTGAAGCTTTCTTT. Translation: CARRTGRNTEAFF.

The V and J genes are TRBV27 and TRBJ2-7; the D gene is possibly TRBD1 (6 bases). Trimming took 10 bases from V and 2 from J, leaving 18 bases between them. The germline CDR1 and CDR2 sequences are MNHEY and SMNVEV (reference sequence). The CDR3 loop spans 14 amino acids. CDR3 in DNA: TGTGCCAACCCCAGAGAGGGGGATACCTACGAGCAGTACTTC. As protein: CANPREGDTYEQYF.

This rearrangement joins TRBV15 to TRBJ2-1; tentatively, D is TRBD2 (5 bases). The CDR3 has 15 amino acids. Germline CDR1 reads LNHNV; CDR2 reads YYDKDF (reference sequence). Trimming left V 0 bases short and J 2 bases short, with 8 bases between. In nucleotides, the CDR3 is TGTGCCACCAGCAGAGATGGAGGACCCTACAATGAGCAGTTCTTC. Translating gives CATSRDGGPYNEQFF.

V usage is TRBV5-1 and J usage is TRBJ1-2; a possible D gene is TRBD1 (5 bases). CDR3 length: 13 amino acids. Trimming took 3 bases from V and 3 from J, leaving 9 bases between them. CDR1 SGHRS and CDR2 YFSETQ come from the germline V gene. CDR3 residues: CASSWGDDYGYTF. Here the CDR3 DNA reads TGCGCCAGCAGCTGGGGGGATGACTATGGCTACACCTTC.

The chain joins TRBV28 to TRBJ1-1; TRBD1 is a possible D gene (6 bases). Trimming removed 6 bases at V and 4 bases at J, with 18 bases between. Germline V gene data show CDR1 as MDHEN and CDR2 as SYDVKM. The CDR3 length is 15 residues. The DNA for the CDR3 is TGTGCCAGCAGGCGCGCTCCAGGGGTGGGCACTGAAGCTTTCTTT. Protein: CASRRAPGVGTEAFF.

This clone came up a few times. J is TRBJ2-7 and V is TRBV10-1; 8 bases agree with TRBD2. Germline CDR1 and CDR2: WNHNN and SYGVQD (reference sequence). The CDR3 covers 12 residues. V shed 5 bases, J shed 7 bases, and the junction held 4 bases outside the gene matches. CDR3 nucleotides: TGCGCCAGCAGTTCCACGGGAGGGGAGCAGTACTTC. Translation: CASSSTGGEQYF.

This clone was counted once. DNA for the CDR3: TGCAGCGTTGCGAGCCTAGCGGGAGTAGGAGATACGCAGTATTTT. This encodes CSVASLAGVGDTQYF. The chain recombines TRBV29-1 with TRBJ2-3, with 10 bases aligning to TRBD2. J lost 5 bases, V lost 4 bases, and 9 bases had no gene match. The germline V gene encodes CDR1 SQVTM and CDR2 ANQGSEA. This CDR3 has 15 residues.

The chain links TRBV15 to TRBJ2-1; 12 positions agree with TRBD2. In germline, CDR1 is LNHNV, CDR2 YYDKDF (reference sequence). CDR3 size: 16 residues. Trimming cost V 5 bases and J 13 bases; bases outside gene matches: 15. CDR3 nucleotide sequence: TGTGCCACCAGCCCTTCTGTGACTAGCGGGAGTTTGCGTCAGTTCTTC. Amino acid sequence: CATSPSVTSGSLRQFF.